This record concerns one TCR beta chain sequence. Sequencing used immunoSEQ multiplex PCR; TCRdb keeps in-frame clones, though not all of them. The sample has approximately 400,000 clones; approximately 87% are singletons. This sample was taken from a study of blood T cell repertoires in COVID-19. Overall study context: The United States, Italy and Spain supplied acute and convalescent COVID-19 samples. The analysed material was cDNA or gDNA that came from T cells, B-cell-depleted T cells, or PBMCs.

Enrollees, about 18 to 100 years old, lived in roughly 24 US areas. Before being deemed recovered, Cohort 3 donors had two negative PCRs, clearance, or symptom resolution. The TCR was taken from a man in his thirties or forties who had recovered from COVID-19. The specimen was PBMCs or T cells enriched from blood (not recorded which).

As DNA, the CDR3 is TGTGCCAGCAGTGAATCGACTAGCAGTTACAATGAGCAGTTCTTC. This sequence encodes CASSESTSSYNEQFF. The genes are TRBV6-1 and TRBJ2-1; 7 bases align to TRBD2. CDR3 length equals 15 residues. J was trimmed by 4 bases and V by 2 bases; bases with no gene match: 5. CDR1 is MNHNS, CDR2 SASEGT, per germline.